This TCR beta chain derives from a study of identifying expanded T cells in peripheral blood. Whole-study findings and limits: Clone count variance between roughly 2-week samples rose with total template count.

The method was immunoSEQ multiplex PCR; TCRdb's version includes in-frame clones alone and lacks a portion of them. The sample yields some 96,000 clones, 80% to 90% seen once. About this clone itself: Its target is not known. This CDR3 is also generated by other DNA sequences in the sample.

Healthy donors had no documented immune events, such as infections, while sampled. The germline V gene encodes CDR1 LNHDA and CDR2 SQIVND (reference sequence). The CDR3 length is 14 residues. J gave up 3 bases and V 5 bases, and 6 bases lay outside the gene matches. This chain connects TRBV19 to TRBJ2-7; 8 bases are shared with TRBD1. Specimen: blood. This sequence originates from a person aged 18 to 75 in good health. The CDR3 DNA is TGTGCCAGTAGTGAGACGACAGGGGACTACGAGCAGTACTTC. Its protein product is CASSETTGDYEQYF.